Included here is one TCR beta chain sequence, with context. With 3 bases removed from V and 2 bases from J, the gap between germline ends came to 10 bases. This CDR3 spans 15 amino acids. Germline CDR1 LGHNA, CDR2 YNFKEQ. This sample is part of a study of blood T cell repertoires in COVID-19. About the research overall: COVID-19 samples, acute and convalescent, were from the United States, Italy and Spain. The analysed material was cDNA or gDNA that came from T cells, B-cell-depleted T cells, or PBMCs.

Study processing details: The authors estimated nucleated cell counts from reference gene primer amplification. Clones were sequenced by immunoSEQ multiplex PCR, and TCRdb holds only the in-frame ones, with some missing. V and J calls and clone size come straight from that table; D and trimming were deduced from the DNA. In the table there are 250,000 or so clones, 80% to 90% of which are singletons. This clonotype originated in a woman in her thirties or forties who had recovered from COVID-19. Source material: peripheral blood. The chain recombines TRBV4-2 with TRBJ1-4; D gene unclear. The CDR3 loop is CASSQNPGTNEKLFF. In DNA, the CDR3 is TGTGCCAGCAGCCAGAATCCGGGGACTAATGAAAAACTGTTTTTT.